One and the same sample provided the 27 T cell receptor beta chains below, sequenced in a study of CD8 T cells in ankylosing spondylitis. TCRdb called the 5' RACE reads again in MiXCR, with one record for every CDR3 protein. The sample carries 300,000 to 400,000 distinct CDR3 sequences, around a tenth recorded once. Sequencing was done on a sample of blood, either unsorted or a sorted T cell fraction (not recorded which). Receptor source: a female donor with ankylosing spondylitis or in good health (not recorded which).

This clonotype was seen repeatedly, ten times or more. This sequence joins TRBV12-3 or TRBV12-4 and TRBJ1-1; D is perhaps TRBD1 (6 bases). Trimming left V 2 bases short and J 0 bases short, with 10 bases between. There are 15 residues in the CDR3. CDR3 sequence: CASSLRGAVNTEAFF. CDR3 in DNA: TGTGCCAGCAGTTTACGGGGGGCCGTGAACACTGAAGCTTTCTTT.

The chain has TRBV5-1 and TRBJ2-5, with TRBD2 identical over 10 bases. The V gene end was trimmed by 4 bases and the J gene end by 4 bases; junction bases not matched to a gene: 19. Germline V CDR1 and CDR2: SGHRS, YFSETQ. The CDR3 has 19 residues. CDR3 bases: TGCGCCAGCAGCCCGGGAATTGGCTTACTAGCGGGGAGAGGAGAGACCCAGTACTTC. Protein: CASSPGIGLLAGRGETQYF.

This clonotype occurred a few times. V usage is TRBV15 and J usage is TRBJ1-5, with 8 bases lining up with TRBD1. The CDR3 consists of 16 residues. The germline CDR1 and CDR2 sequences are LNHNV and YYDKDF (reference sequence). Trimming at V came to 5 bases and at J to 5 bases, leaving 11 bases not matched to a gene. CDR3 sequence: CATSDRGRNADQPQHF. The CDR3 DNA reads TGTGCCACCAGCGACAGGGGCCGAAACGCCGATCAGCCCCAGCATTTT.

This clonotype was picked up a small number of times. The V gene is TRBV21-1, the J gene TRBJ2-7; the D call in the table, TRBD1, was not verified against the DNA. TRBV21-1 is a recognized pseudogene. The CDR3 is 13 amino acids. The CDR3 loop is CAIPRPLFYEQYF. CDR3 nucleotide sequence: TGTGCCATCCCGAGGCCACTCTTCTACGAGCAGTACTTC.

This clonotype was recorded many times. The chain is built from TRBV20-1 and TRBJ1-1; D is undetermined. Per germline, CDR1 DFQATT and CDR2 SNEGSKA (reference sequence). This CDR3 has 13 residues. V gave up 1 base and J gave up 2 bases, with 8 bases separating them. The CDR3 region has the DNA TGCAGTGCTAGAGTGGTCAGCAACACTGAAGCTTTCTTT. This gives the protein CSARVVSNTEAFF.

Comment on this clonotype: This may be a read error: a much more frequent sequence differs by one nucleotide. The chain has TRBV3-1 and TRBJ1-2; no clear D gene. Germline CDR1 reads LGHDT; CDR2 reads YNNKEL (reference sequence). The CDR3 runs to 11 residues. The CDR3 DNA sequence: TGTGCCAGCAGCCATCTCGGTGGCGACACCTTC. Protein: CASSHLGGDTF. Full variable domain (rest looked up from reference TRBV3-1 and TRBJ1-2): DTAVSQTPKYLVTQMGNDKSIKCEQNLGHDTMYWYKQDSKKFLKIMFSYNNKELIINETVPNRFSPKSPDKAHLNLHINSLELGDSAVYFCASSHLGGDTFGSGTRLTVV.

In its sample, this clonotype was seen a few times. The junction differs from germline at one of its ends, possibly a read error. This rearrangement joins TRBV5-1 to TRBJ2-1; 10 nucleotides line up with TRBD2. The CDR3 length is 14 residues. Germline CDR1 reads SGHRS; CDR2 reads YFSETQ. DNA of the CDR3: TGCGCCAGCAGGTTGGGGGGACTAGCGCATGAGCAGTTCTTC. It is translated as CASRLGGLAHEQFF. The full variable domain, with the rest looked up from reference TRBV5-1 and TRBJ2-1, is KAGVTQTPRYLIKTRGQQVTLSCSPISGHRSVSWYQQTPGQGLQFLFEYFSETQRNKGNFPGRFSGRQFSNSRSEMNVSTLELGDSALYLCASRLGGLAHEQFFGPGTRLTVL.

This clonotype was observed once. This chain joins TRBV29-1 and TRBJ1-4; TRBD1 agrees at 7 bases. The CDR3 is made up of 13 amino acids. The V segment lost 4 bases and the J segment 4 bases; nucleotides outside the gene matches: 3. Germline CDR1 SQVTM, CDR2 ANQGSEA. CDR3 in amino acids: CSVVTGLNEKLFF. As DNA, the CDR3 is TGCAGCGTTGTGACAGGGCTTAATGAAAAACTGTTTTTT.

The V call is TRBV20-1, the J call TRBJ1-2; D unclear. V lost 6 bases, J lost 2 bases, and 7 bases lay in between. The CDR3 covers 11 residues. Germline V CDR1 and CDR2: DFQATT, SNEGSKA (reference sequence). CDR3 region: CSAKLNYGYTF. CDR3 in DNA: TGCAGTGCCAAACTAAACTATGGCTACACCTTC.

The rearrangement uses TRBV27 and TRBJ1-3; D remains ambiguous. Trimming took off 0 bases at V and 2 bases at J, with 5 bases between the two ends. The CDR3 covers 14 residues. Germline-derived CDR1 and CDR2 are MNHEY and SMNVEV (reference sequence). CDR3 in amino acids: CASSLSTTGNTIYF. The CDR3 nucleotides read TGTGCCAGCAGTTTATCAACTACTGGAAACACCATATATTTT.

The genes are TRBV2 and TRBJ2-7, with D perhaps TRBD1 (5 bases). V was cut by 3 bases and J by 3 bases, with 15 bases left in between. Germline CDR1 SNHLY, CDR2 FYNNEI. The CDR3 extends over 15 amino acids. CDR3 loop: CASSDGDSAYYEQYF. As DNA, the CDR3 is TGTGCCAGCAGTGATGGCGACAGCGCGTACTACGAGCAGTACTTC.

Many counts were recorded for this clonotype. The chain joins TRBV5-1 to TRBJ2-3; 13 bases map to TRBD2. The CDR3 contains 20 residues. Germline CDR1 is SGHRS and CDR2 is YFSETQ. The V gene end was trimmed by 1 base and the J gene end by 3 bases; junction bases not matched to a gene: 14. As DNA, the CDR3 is TGCGCCAGCAGCTTGCTGGGACTAGCGGGGCCGGGGCGAGGGACAGATACGCAGTATTTT. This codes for CASSLLGLAGPGRGTDTQYF. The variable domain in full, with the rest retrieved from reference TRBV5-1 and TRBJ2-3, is KAGVTQTPRYLIKTRGQQVTLSCSPISGHRSVSWYQQTPGQGLQFLFEYFSETQRNKGNFPGRFSGRQFSNSRSEMNVSTLELGDSALYLCASSLLGLAGPGRGTDTQYFGPGTRLTVL.

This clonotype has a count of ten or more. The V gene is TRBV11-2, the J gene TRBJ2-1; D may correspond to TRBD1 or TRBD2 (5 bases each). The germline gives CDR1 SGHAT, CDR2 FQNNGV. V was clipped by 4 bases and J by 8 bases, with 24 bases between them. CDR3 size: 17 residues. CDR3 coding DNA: TGTGCCAGCAGCTCCCTCTCCGGGACGAAGCCTTGGGATGAGCAGTTCTTC. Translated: CASSSLSGTKPWDEQFF.

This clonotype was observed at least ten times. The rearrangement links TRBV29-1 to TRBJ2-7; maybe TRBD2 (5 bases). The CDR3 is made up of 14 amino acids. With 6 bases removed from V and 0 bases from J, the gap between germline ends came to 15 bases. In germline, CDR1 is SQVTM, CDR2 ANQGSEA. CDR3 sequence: CSVGERAGSYEQYF. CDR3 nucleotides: TGCAGCGTCGGGGAAAGGGCAGGCTCCTACGAGCAGTACTTC.

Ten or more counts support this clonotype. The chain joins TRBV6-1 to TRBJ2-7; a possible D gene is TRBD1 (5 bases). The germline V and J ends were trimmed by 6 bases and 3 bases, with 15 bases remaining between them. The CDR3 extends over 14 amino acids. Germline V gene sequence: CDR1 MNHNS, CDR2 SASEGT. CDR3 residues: CASRSGPLNYEQYF. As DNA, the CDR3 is TGTGCCAGCAGGTCAGGGCCGTTGAACTACGAGCAGTACTTC.

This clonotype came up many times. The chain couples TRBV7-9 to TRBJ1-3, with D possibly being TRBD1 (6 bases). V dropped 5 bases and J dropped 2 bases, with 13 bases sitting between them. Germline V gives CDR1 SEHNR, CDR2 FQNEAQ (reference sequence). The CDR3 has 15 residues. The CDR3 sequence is CASSPRTVTGNTIYF. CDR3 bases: TGTGCCAGCAGCCCCCGGACAGTAACTGGAAACACCATATATTTT.

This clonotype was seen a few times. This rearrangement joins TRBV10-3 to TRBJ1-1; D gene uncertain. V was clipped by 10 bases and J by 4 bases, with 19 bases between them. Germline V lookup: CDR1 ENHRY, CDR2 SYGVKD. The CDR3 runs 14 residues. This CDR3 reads CATREREDGTEAFF. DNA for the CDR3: TGTGCCACCCGAGAGCGGGAGGATGGCACTGAAGCTTTCTTT.

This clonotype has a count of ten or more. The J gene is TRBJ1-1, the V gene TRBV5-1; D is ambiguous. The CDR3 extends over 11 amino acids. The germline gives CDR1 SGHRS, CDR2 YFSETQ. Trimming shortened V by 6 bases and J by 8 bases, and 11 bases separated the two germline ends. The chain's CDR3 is CASNGGREAFF. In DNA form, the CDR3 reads TGCGCCAGCAATGGAGGGAGGGAAGCTTTCTTT. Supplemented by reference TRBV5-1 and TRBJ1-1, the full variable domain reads KAGVTQTPRYLIKTRGQQVTLSCSPISGHRSVSWYQQTPGQGLQFLFEYFSETQRNKGNFPGRFSGRQFSNSRSEMNVSTLELGDSALYLCASNGGREAFFGQGTRLTVV.

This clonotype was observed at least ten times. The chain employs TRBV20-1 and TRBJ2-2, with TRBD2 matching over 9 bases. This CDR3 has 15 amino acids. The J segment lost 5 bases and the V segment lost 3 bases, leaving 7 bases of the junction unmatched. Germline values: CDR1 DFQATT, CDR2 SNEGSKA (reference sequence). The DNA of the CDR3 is TGCAGTGCTAGTTGGGGCGGGAGGGCGACCGGGGAGCTGTTTTTT. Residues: CSASWGGRATGELFF.

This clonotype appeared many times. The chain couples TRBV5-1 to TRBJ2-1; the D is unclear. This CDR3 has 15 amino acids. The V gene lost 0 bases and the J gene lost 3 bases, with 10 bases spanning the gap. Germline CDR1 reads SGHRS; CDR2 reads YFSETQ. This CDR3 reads CASSLGAGVYNEQFF. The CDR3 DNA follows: TGCGCCAGCAGCTTGGGGGCAGGCGTCTACAATGAGCAGTTCTTC.

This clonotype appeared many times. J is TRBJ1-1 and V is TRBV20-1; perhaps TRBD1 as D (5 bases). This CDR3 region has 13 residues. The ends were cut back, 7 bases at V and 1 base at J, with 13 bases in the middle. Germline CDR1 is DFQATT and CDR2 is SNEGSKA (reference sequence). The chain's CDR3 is CSGGYGTNTEAFF. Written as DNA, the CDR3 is TGCAGTGGTGGGTACGGGACGAACACTGAAGCTTTCTTT.

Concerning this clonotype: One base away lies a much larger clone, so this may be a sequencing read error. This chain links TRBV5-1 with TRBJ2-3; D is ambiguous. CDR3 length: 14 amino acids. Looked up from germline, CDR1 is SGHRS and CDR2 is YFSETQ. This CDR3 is CASRGQPSTDTHYF. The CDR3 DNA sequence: TGCGCCAGCAGGGGCCAGCCTTCCACAGATACGCACTATTTT.

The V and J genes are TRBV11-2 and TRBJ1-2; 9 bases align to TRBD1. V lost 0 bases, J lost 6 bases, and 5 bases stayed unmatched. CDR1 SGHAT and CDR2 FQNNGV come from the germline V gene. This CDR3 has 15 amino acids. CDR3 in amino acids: CASSLEPTGGNGYTF. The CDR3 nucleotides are TGTGCCAGCAGCTTAGAACCCACAGGGGGCAATGGCTACACCTTC.

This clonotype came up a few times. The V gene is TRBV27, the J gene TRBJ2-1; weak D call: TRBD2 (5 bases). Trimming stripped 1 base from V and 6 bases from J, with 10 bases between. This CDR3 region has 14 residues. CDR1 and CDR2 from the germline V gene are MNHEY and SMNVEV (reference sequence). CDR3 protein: CASSLFGLGNEQFF. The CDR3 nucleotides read TGTGCCAGCAGTTTATTCGGACTGGGCAATGAGCAGTTCTTC.

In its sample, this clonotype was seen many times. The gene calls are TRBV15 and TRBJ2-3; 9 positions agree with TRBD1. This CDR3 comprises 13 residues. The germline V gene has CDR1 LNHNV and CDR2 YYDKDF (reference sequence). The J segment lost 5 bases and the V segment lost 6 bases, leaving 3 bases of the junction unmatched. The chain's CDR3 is CATRGTGKDTQYF. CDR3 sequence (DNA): TGTGCCACCAGGGGGACAGGGAAAGATACGCAGTATTTT.

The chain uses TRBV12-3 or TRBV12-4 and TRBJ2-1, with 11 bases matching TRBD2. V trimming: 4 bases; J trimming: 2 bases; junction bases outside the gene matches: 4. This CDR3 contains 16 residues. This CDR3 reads CASSSVAGGPYNEQFF. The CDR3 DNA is TGTGCCAGCAGTTCCGTAGCGGGGGGGCCCTACAATGAGCAGTTCTTC.

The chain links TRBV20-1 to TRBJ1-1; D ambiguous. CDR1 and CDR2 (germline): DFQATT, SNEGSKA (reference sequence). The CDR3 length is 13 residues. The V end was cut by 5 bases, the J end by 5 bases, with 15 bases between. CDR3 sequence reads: CSAARLGRTEAFF. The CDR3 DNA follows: TGCAGTGCTGCACGACTGGGAAGGACTGAAGCTTTCTTT.